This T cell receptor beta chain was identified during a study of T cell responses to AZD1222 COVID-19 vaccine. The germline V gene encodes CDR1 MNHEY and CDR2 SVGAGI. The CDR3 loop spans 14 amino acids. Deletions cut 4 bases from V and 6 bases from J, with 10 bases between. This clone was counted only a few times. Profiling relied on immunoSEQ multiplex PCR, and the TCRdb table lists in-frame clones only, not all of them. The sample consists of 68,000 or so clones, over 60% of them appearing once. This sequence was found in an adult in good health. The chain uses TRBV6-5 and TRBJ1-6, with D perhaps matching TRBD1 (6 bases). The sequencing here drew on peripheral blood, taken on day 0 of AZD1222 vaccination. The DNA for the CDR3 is TGTGCCAGCAGTTCCCAGGGGCTTAATTCACCCCTCCACTTT. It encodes CASSSQGLNSPLHF.